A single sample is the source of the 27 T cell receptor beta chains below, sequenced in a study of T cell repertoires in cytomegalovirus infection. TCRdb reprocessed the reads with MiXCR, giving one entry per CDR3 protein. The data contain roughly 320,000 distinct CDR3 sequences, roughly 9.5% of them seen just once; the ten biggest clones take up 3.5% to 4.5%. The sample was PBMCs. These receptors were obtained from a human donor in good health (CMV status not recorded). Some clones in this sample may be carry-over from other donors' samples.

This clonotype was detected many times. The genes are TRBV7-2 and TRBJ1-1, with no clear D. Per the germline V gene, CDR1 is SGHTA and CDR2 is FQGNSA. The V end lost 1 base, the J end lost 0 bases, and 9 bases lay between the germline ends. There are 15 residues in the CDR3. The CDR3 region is CASSLGVVMNTEAFF. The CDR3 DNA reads TGTGCCAGCAGCTTAGGAGTCGTTATGAACACTGAAGCTTTCTTT.

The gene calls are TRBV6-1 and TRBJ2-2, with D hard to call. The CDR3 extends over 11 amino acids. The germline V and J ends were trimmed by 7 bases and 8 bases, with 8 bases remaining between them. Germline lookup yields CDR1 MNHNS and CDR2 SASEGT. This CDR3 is CASMTVGELFF. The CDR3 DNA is TGTGCCAGCATGACTGTTGGGGAGCTGTTTTTT.

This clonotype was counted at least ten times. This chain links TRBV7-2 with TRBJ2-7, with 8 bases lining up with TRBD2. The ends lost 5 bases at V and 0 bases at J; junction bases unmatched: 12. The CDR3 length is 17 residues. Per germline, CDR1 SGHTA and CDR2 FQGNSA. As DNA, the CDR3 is TGTGCCAGCAGCCAGGGCTTCTTAGCGGGGAGCTCCTACGAGCAGTACTTC. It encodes CASSQGFLAGSSYEQYF.

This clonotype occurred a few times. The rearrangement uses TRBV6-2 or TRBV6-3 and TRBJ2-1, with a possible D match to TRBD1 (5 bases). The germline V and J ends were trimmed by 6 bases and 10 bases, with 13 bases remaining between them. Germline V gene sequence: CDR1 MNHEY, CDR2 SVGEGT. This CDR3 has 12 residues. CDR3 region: CASRTSGYEQFF. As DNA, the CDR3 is TGTGCCAGCAGAACATCAGGGTACGAGCAGTTCTTC.

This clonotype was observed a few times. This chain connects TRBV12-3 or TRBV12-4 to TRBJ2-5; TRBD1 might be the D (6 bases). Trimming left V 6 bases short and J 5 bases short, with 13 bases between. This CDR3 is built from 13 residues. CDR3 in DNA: TGTGCCAGCAGAGCCACAGGGTGGGAGACCCAGTACTTC. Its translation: CASRATGWETQYF.

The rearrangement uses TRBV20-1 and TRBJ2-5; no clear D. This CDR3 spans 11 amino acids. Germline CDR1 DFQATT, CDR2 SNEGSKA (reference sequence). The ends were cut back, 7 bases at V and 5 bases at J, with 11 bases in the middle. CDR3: CSVTIGETQYF. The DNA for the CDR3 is TGCAGTGTGACGATAGGGGAGACCCAGTACTTC.

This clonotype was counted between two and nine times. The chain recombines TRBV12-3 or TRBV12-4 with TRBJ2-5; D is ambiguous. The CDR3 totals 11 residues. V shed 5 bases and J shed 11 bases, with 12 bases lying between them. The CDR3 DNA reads TGTGCCAGCAGTCGATTAAAGCATCAGTACTTC. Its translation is CASSRLKHQYF.

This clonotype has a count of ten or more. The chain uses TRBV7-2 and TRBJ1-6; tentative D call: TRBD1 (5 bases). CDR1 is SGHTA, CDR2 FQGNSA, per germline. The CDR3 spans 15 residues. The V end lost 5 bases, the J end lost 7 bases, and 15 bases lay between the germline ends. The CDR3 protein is CASSPAARANSPLHF. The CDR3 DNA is TGTGCCAGCAGCCCCGCAGCCAGGGCCAATTCACCCCTCCACTTT. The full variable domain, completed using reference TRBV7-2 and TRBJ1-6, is GAGVSQSPSNKVTEKGKDVELRCDPISGHTALYWYRQSLGQGLEFLIYFQGNSAPDKSGLPSDRFSAERTGGSVSTLTIQRTQQEDSAVYLCASSPAARANSPLHFGNGTRLTVT.

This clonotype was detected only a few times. CDR3 sequence reads: CASSIRRGMNTEAFF. CDR3 DNA sequence: TGTGCCAGCAGCATACGACGTGGGATGAACACTGAAGCTTTCTTT. The V gene is TRBV5-4, the J gene TRBJ1-1; D uncertain. V was shortened by 4 bases and J by 0 bases, with 13 bases between the two germline ends. The CDR3 contains 15 residues. Germline V gene sequence: CDR1 SGHNT, CDR2 YYREEE (reference sequence).

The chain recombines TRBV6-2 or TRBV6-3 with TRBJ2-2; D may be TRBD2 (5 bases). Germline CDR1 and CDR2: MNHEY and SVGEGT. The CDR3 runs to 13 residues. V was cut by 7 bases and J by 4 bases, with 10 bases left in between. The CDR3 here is CASNRELTGELFF. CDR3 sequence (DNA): TGTGCCAGCAACCGGGAACTCACCGGGGAGCTGTTTTTT.

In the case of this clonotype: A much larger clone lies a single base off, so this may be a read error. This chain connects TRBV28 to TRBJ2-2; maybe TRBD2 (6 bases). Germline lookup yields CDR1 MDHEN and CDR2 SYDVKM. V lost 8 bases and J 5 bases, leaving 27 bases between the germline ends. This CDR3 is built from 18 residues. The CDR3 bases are TGTGCCAGCCGGAAGTGTGGGGGGTCTGGCTTTCCTACCGGGGAGCTGTTTTTT. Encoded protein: CASRKCGGSGFPTGELFF.

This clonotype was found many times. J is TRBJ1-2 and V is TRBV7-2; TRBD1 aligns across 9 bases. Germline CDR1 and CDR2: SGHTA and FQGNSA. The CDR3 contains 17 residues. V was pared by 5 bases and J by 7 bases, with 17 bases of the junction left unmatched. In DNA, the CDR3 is TGTGCCAGCAGCAGAACCAGAAGGACAGGGGAGAATGCTGGCTACACCTTC. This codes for CASSRTRRTGENAGYTF.

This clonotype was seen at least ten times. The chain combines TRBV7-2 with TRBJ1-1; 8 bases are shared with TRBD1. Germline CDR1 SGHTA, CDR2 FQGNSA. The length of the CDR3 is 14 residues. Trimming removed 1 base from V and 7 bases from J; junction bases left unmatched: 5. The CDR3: CASSLGTGTFEAFF. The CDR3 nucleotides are TGTGCCAGCAGCTTAGGGACAGGGACCTTTGAAGCTTTCTTT.

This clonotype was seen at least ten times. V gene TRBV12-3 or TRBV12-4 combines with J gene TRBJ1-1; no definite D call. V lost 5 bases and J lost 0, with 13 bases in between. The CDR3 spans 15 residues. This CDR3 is CASSGGRTLNTEAFF. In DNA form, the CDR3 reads TGTGCCAGCAGTGGAGGACGGACCTTGAACACTGAAGCTTTCTTT.

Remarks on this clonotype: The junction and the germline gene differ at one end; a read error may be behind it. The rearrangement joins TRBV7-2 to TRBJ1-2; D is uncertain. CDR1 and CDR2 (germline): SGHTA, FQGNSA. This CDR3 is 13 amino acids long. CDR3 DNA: TGTGCCAGCAGCTTACAAGCTAACTATGGCTACAACTTC. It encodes CASSLQANYGYNF. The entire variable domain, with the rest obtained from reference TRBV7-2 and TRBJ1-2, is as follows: GAGVSQSPSNKVTEKGKDVELRCDPISGHTALYWYRQSLGQGLEFLIYFQGNSAPDKSGLPSDRFSAERTGGSVSTLTIQRTQQEDSAVYLCASSLQANYGYNFGSGTRLTVV.

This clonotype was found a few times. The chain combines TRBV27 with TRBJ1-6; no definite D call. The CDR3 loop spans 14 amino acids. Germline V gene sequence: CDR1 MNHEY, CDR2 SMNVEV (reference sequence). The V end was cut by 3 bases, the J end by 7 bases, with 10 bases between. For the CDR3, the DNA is TGTGCCAGCAGTTTTTCGGTGCCAAATTCACCCCTCCACTTT. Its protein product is CASSFSVPNSPLHF.

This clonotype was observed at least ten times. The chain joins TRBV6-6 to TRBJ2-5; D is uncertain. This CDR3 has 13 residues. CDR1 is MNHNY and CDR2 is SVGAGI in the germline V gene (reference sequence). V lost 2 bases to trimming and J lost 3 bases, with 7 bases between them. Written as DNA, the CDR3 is TGTGCCAGCAGTTACCGCAGCGAAGAGACCCAGTACTTC. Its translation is CASSYRSEETQYF.

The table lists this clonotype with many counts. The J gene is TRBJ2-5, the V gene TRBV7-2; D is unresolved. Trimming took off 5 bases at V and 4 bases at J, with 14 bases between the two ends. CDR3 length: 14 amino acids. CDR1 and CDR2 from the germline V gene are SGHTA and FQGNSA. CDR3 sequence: CASSTHGRAETQYF. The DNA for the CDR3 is TGTGCCAGCAGCACGCACGGTAGAGCAGAGACCCAGTACTTC.

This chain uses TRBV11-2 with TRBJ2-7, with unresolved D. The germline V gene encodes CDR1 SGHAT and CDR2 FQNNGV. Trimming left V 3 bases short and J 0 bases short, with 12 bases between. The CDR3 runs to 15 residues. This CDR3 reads CASSFRLASSYEQYF. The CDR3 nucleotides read TGTGCCAGCAGCTTTCGGCTGGCAAGCTCCTACGAGCAGTACTTC. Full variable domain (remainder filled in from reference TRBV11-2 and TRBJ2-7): EAGVAQSPRYKIIEKRQSVAFWCNPISGHATLYWYQQILGQGPKLLIQFQNNGVVDDSQLPKDRFSAERLKGVDSTLKIQPAKLEDSAVYLCASSFRLASSYEQYFGPGTRLTVT.

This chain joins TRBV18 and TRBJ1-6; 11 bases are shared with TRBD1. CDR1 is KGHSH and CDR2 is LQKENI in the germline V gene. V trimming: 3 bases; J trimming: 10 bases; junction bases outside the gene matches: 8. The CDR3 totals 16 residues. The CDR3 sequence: CASSPRQRTGGSPLHF. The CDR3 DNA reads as TGTGCCAGCTCACCTAGACAACGGACAGGGGGCTCACCCCTCCACTTT.

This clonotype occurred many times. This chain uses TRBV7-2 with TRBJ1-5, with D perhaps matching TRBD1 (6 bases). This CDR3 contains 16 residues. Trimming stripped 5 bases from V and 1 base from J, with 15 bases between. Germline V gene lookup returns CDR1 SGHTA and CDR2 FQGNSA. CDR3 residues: CASSTRTDLSNQPQHF. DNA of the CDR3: TGTGCCAGCAGCACCAGGACAGACTTGAGCAATCAGCCCCAGCATTTT.

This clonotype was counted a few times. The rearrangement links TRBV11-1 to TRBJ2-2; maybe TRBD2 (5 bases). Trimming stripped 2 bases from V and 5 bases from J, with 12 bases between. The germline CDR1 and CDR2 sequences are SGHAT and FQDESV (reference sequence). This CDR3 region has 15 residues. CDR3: CASSLPRRGTGELFF. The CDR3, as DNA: TGTGCCAGCAGCTTACCCCGACGGGGTACCGGGGAGCTGTTTTTT. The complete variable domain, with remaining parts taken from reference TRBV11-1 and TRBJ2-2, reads EAEVAQSPRYKITEKSQAVAFWCDPISGHATLYWYRQILGQGPELLVQFQDESVVDDSQLPKDRFSAERLKGVDSTLKIQPAELGDSAMYLCASSLPRRGTGELFFGEGSRLTVL.

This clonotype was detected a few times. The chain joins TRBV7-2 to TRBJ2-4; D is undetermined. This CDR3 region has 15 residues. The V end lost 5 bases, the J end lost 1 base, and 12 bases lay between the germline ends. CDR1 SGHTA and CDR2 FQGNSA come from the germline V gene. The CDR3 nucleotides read TGTGCCAGCAGCCCGGGTGGGTGGGCCAAAAACATTCAGTACTTC. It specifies CASSPGGWAKNIQYF.

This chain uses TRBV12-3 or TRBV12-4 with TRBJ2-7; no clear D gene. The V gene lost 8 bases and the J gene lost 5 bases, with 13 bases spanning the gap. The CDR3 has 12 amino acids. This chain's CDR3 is CASGSTINEQYF. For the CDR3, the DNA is TGTGCCAGCGGCAGTACTATCAACGAGCAGTACTTC.

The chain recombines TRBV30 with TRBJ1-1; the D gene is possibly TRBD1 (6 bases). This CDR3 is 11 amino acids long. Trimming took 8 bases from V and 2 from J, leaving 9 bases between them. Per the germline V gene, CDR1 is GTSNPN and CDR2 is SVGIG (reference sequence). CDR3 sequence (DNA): TGTGCCCGGGGGCTAAACACTGAAGCTTTCTTT. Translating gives CARGLNTEAFF.

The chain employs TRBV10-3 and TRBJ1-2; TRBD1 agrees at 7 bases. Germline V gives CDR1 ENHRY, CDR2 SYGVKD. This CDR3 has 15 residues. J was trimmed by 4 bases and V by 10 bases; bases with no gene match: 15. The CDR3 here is CATKTGTDSLYGYTF. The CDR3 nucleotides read TGTGCCACAAAGACAGGGACCGATTCGCTCTATGGCTACACCTTC.

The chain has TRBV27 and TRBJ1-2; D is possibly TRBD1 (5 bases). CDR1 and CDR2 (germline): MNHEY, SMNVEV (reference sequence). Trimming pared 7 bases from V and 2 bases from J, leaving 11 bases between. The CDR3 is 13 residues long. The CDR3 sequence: CASTRGGNYGYTF. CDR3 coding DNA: TGTGCCAGCACCCGGGGGGGGAACTATGGCTACACCTTC.